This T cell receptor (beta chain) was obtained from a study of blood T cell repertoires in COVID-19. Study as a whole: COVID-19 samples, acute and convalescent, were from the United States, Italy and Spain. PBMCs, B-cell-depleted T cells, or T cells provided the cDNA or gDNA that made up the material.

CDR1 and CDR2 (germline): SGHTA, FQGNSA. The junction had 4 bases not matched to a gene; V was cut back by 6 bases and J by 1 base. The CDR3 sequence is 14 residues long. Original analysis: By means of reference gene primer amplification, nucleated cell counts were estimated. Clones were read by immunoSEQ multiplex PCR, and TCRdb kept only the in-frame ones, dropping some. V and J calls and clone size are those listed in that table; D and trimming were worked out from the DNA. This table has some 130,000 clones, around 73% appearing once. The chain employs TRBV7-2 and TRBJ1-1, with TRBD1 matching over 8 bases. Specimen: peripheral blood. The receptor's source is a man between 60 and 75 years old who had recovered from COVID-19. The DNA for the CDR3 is TGTGCCAGCAGTCAGGGGACAGGGAACACTGAAGCTTTCTTT. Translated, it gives CASSQGTGNTEAFF.